The 13 T cell receptor beta chains below were found in one sample sequenced in a study of prognosis after radiotherapy for stage I lung cancer. Two-round multiplex PCR, the amplification method, yielded TCR beta CDR3 from genomic DNA. Individual primers that were specific to each TRBV and TRBJ gene served in first-round PCR. TCRdb ran MiXCR on the multiplex PCR reads and lists one entry per CDR3 protein. The profile shows about 32,000 distinct CDR3 sequences, around 43% of them singletons. Sequences were derived from PBMCs, sampled before or after stereotactic body radiation therapy (not recorded which). All receptors derive from a donor over 45 with non-small cell lung cancer.

By share of the sample, this clonotype is medium-sized. The chain uses TRBV6-1 and TRBJ2-7; the D gene is possibly TRBD2 (6 bases). CDR1 is MNHNS, CDR2 SASEGT, per germline. This CDR3 is 13 amino acids long. With 6 bases removed from V and 2 bases from J, the gap between germline ends came to 11 bases. The DNA of the CDR3 is TGTGCCAGCAGGCCACTAGCTACCTACGAGCAGTACTTC. It encodes CASRPLATYEQYF.

As for this clonotype: The junction does not match germline at one end; this may be a read error. The rearrangement joins TRBV12-3 or TRBV12-4 to TRBJ2-3, with TRBD1 identical over 9 bases. The CDR3 totals 15 residues. The chain's CDR3 is CASSKQGAISDTQCF. The CDR3 DNA follows: TGTGCCAGCAGTAAACAGGGGGCCATATCAGATACGCAGTGTTTT.

This clonotype showed up many times. The chain joins TRBV11-2 to TRBJ2-3, with D possibly being TRBD1 or TRBD2 (5 bases each). Trimming stripped 0 bases from V and 7 bases from J, with 11 bases between. Germline V lookup: CDR1 SGHAT, CDR2 FQNNGV. The CDR3 loop spans 14 amino acids. CDR3 DNA: TGTGCCAGCAGCTTAGATCGGGGCACCCATACGCAGTATTTT. The encoded protein is CASSLDRGTHTQYF.

In its sample, this clonotype ranks as medium-sized. This chain connects TRBV5-1 to TRBJ1-3, with D unresolved. The CDR3 sequence is 14 residues long. V was shortened by 0 bases and J by 2 bases, with 6 bases between the two germline ends. The germline V gene has CDR1 SGHRS and CDR2 YFSETQ. CDR3 in amino acids: CASSLVGAGNTIYF. The CDR3 region has the DNA TGCGCCAGCAGCTTGGTTGGGGCTGGAAACACCATATATTTT. The variable domain in full, completed from reference TRBV5-1 and TRBJ1-3, reads KAGVTQTPRYLIKTRGQQVTLSCSPISGHRSVSWYQQTPGQGLQFLFEYFSETQRNKGNFPGRFSGRQFSNSRSEMNVSTLELGDSALYLCASSLVGAGNTIYFGEGSWLTVV.

This clonotype was seen a handful of times. The rearrangement uses TRBV7-2 and TRBJ2-3; D gene uncertain. The V end was cut by 3 bases, the J end by 9 bases, with 7 bases between. The CDR3 covers 11 residues. Germline V CDR1 and CDR2: SGHTA, FQGNSA. Written as DNA, the CDR3 is TGTGCCAGCAGCTTTGTGGGGACGCAGTATTTT. This gives the protein CASSFVGTQYF. The entire variable domain, with the rest obtained from reference TRBV7-2 and TRBJ2-3, is as follows: GAGVSQSPSNKVTEKGKDVELRCDPISGHTALYWYRQSLGQGLEFLIYFQGNSAPDKSGLPSDRFSAERTGGSVSTLTIQRTQQEDSAVYLCASSFVGTQYFGPGTRLTVL.

This clonotype was seen at least ten times. V is TRBV3-1 and J is TRBJ2-4; 10 nucleotides line up with TRBD2. V lost 1 base to trimming and J lost 1 base; unmatched junction nucleotides: 4. This CDR3 contains 17 residues. Germline V gene data show CDR1 as LGHDT and CDR2 as YNNKEL (reference sequence). The CDR3 here is CASSQVATSGAKNIQYF. CDR3 DNA: TGTGCCAGCAGCCAAGTCGCGACTAGCGGGGCCAAAAACATTCAGTACTTC.

The V gene is TRBV11-3, the J gene TRBJ2-7; TRBD1 or TRBD2 may be the D gene (6 bases each). Germline lookup yields CDR1 SGHNT and CDR2 YENEEA. V lost 5 bases and J 7 bases, leaving 21 bases between the germline ends. CDR3 length: 15 amino acids. The CDR3 is CASSPGEAGHWEQYF. The CDR3 DNA follows: TGTGCCAGCAGCCCAGGGGAGGCAGGGCACTGGGAGCAGTACTTC.

This clonotype was seen ten or more times. This chain links TRBV2 with TRBJ2-7; either TRBD1 or TRBD2 may fit D (5 bases each). From germline, CDR1 is SNHLY and CDR2 FYNNEI. V dropped 8 bases and J dropped 3 bases, with 8 bases sitting between them. This CDR3 contains 11 residues. The CDR3 spells CASGTVYEQYF. The CDR3 DNA reads TGTGCCAGCGGGACGGTCTACGAGCAGTACTTC.

This clonotype has just one count. This probably arose from a read error, given a far larger clone one base away. The chain links TRBV6-5 to TRBJ1-1; unclear D gene. Germline V gene sequence: CDR1 MNHEY, CDR2 SVGAGI. The CDR3 loop spans 16 amino acids. The CDR3 DNA reads TGTGCCAGCAGCCTCTCCCCGGACGGATCGAACACTGAAGATTTCTTT. Translation gives CASSLSPDGSNTEDFF.

This clonotype showed up many times. V usage is TRBV9 and J usage is TRBJ2-3; the match to TRBD2 covers 11 bases. J lost 3 bases, V lost 3 bases, and 9 bases had no gene match. There are 17 residues in the CDR3. Germline assignment: CDR1 SGDLS and CDR2 YYNGEE. The CDR3 nucleotides read TGTGCCAGCAGCGCGGGGCTGAGGACTAGCGGGACAGATACGCAGTATTTT. It encodes CASSAGLRTSGTDTQYF.

A word on this clonotype: A far larger clone lies a single base away; this is likely a read error. The V gene is TRBV7-9, the J gene TRBJ2-1; D perhaps matches TRBD2 (7 bases). CDR1 SEHNR and CDR2 FQNEAQ come from the germline V gene (reference sequence). This CDR3 comprises 17 residues. Between the trimmed V and J ends, which lost 4 bases and 4 bases, there was a span of 20 bases. CDR3 loop: CASSSRLEGGGYNEQFF. CDR3 DNA sequence: TGTGCCAGCAGCTCCAGACTAGAGGGAGGGGGTTACAATGAGCAGTTCTTC.

This clonotype was recorded at least ten times. The chain has TRBV4-1 and TRBJ2-3, with 8 positions matching TRBD2. After removal of 4 bases from V and 5 bases from J, the junction contained 5 bases not matched to a gene. CDR1 MGHRA and CDR2 YSYEKL come from the germline V gene. CDR3 length: 14 amino acids. CDR3 protein: CASSLSGRRDTQYF. The CDR3 DNA reads TGCGCCAGCAGCCTGAGCGGGAGACGAGATACGCAGTATTTT.

This clonotype was detected only once. The missing conserved phenylalanine or tryptophan at the end of this CDR3 makes a read error likely. The chain employs TRBV6-1 and TRBJ1-2; D is uncertain. CDR1 is MNHNS and CDR2 is SASEGT in the germline V gene. The V and J ends lost 4 bases and 6 bases respectively, with 15 bases between them. The CDR3 spans 14 residues. CDR3 sequence reads: CASSGYTTVNGYTV. CDR3 DNA: TGTGCCAGCAGTGGGTACACCACCGTGAATGGCTACACCGTC.